The next 26 T cell receptor beta chains were all read from a single sample in a study of blood T cell repertoires in COVID-19. Produced via immunoSEQ multiplex PCR; TCRdb's table is partial and in-frame only. Here the sample spans 200,000 to 250,000 clones, about four fifths being singletons. Specimen: PBMCs or T cells enriched from blood (not recorded which). Receptors originate from a woman aged 60-75 years who had recovered from COVID-19.

The chain employs TRBV7-2 and TRBJ2-7, with a weak D call TRBD1 (5 bases). Trimming pared 1 base from V and 3 bases from J, leaving 13 bases between. The CDR3 totals 15 residues. Germline-derived CDR1 and CDR2 are SGHTA and FQGNSA. CDR3 sequence: CASSLGGESNYEQYF. Here the CDR3 DNA reads TGTGCCAGCAGCTTAGGGGGCGAGAGCAACTACGAGCAGTACTTC.

The chain joins TRBV14 to TRBJ1-3; 8 bases align to TRBD1. The ends lost 4 bases at V and 3 bases at J; junction bases unmatched: 5. The CDR3 runs to 15 residues. Germline CDR1 is SGHDN and CDR2 is FVKESK. This CDR3 reads CASSLGQGVGNTIYF. CDR3 DNA sequence: TGTGCCAGCAGCCTAGGACAGGGAGTTGGAAACACCATATATTTT.

This clone was picked up one time. The chain recombines TRBV6-2 or TRBV6-3 with TRBJ2-1, with TRBD2 matching 8 bases. After removal of 5 bases from V and 0 bases from J, the junction contained 6 bases not matched to a gene. Germline CDR1 is MNHEY and CDR2 is SVGEGT. CDR3 length: 16 residues. DNA of the CDR3: TGTGCCAGCAGTCGACGGGAGGGGAGCTCCTACAATGAGCAGTTCTTC. Amino acid sequence: CASSRREGSSYNEQFF.

In its sample, this clone was seen many times. The genes are TRBV19 and TRBJ1-5; D perhaps matches TRBD1 (6 bases). CDR1 and CDR2 (germline): LNHDA, SQIVND (reference sequence). V shed 5 bases and J shed 1 base, with 15 bases lying between them. CDR3 size: 16 residues. The CDR3 coding sequence is TGTGCCAGTAGTTTCAACAGGGTAGGGAGCAATCAGCCCCAGCATTTT. Translating gives CASSFNRVGSNQPQHF. Variable domain in full (rest from reference TRBV19 and TRBJ1-5): DGGITQSPKYLFRKEGQNVTLSCEQNLNHDAMYWYRQDPGQGLRLIYYSQIVNDFQKGDIAEGYSVSREKKESFPLTVTSAQKNPTAFYLCASSFNRVGSNQPQHFGDGTRLSIL.

The gene calls are TRBV27 and TRBJ1-5; 7 bases line up with TRBD1. The CDR3 spans 14 residues. The V and J ends lost 6 bases and 5 bases, in that order; junction bases with no gene match: 7. Germline CDR1 is MNHEY and CDR2 is SMNVEV (reference sequence). CDR3 residues: CASSRGGAHQPQHF. For the CDR3, the DNA is TGTGCCAGCAGCCGAGGGGGCGCGCATCAGCCCCAGCATTTT.

This chain joins TRBV7-2 and TRBJ1-4, with 8 bases matching TRBD1. The CDR3 spans 15 residues. The V gene's germline CDR1 is SGHTA and CDR2 FQGNSA. J gave up 6 bases and V 2 bases, and 5 bases lay outside the gene matches. The CDR3 reads CASSLRTGWDEKLFF. Here the CDR3 DNA reads TGTGCCAGCAGCTTAAGGACAGGGTGGGATGAAAAACTGTTTTTT. The complete variable domain, with remaining parts taken from reference TRBV7-2 and TRBJ1-4, reads GAGVSQSPSNKVTEKGKDVELRCDPISGHTALYWYRQSLGQGLEFLIYFQGNSAPDKSGLPSDRFSAERTGGSVSTLTIQRTQQEDSAVYLCASSLRTGWDEKLFFGSGTQLSVL.

This clone was observed a single time. The V and J genes are TRBV6-1 and TRBJ1-1; 12 bases are a match to TRBD1. The trim removed 6 bases at V and 1 base at J, leaving 12 bases unmatched. Germline V CDR1 and CDR2: MNHNS, SASEGT. The CDR3 totals 18 residues. The CDR3 loop reads CASREPGTGGGRNTEAFF. The CDR3 DNA reads as TGTGCCAGCAGAGAACCCGGGACAGGGGGCGGACGGAACACTGAAGCTTTCTTT.

The table lists this clone with a few counts. The V gene is TRBV6-5, the J gene TRBJ2-4; possible D gene TRBD2, 5 bases. The CDR3 has 14 residues. Trimming took off 6 bases at V and 0 bases at J, with 9 bases between the two ends. Germline lookup yields CDR1 MNHEY and CDR2 SVGAGI. The CDR3 DNA is TGTGCCAGCAGCCCAGGACTAGCCAAAAACATTCAGTACTTC. Translated, it gives CASSPGLAKNIQYF.

This sequence joins TRBV7-3 and TRBJ2-2; 7 nucleotides line up with TRBD1. In germline, CDR1 is SGHTA, CDR2 FQGTGA. Trimming removed 1 base from V and 6 bases from J; junction bases left unmatched: 5. This CDR3 spans 15 amino acids. Here the CDR3 reads CASSLRGQRSGELFF. For the CDR3, the DNA is TGTGCCAGCAGCTTAAGGGGACAGAGGTCCGGGGAGCTGTTTTTT.

The chain carries TRBV6-2 or TRBV6-3 and TRBJ1-5; D possibly corresponds to TRBD1 (5 bases). Between the trimmed V and J ends, which lost 5 bases and 6 bases, there was a span of 11 bases. This CDR3 comprises 13 residues. The germline V gene encodes CDR1 MNHEY and CDR2 SVGEGT. The CDR3 is CASSVQGGQPQHF. CDR3 nucleotides: TGTGCCAGCAGTGTCCAGGGTGGTCAGCCCCAGCATTTT.

This chain uses TRBV7-3 with TRBJ2-2, with 7 bases that match TRBD2. The CDR3 loop spans 13 amino acids. After removal of 4 bases from V and 6 bases from J, the junction contained 2 bases not matched to a gene. Germline V gene lookup returns CDR1 SGHTA and CDR2 FQGTGA. The chain's CDR3 is CASSSLAAGELFF. CDR3 in DNA: TGTGCCAGCAGCTCCCTAGCGGCCGGGGAGCTGTTTTTT.

The chain recombines TRBV7-2 with TRBJ2-6, with no clear D. This CDR3 contains 17 residues. The germline V and J ends were trimmed by 2 bases and 0 bases, with 11 bases remaining between them. Germline V gives CDR1 SGHTA, CDR2 FQGNSA. The CDR3 nucleotides are TGTGCCAGCAGCTTATGGTCGGCGGCCTCTGGGGCCAACGTCCTGACTTTC. It encodes CASSLWSAASGANVLTF.

This clone was recorded a few times. The chain employs TRBV5-4 and TRBJ2-4; 9 bases line up with TRBD2. Germline V gives CDR1 SGHNT, CDR2 YYREEE (reference sequence). The CDR3 extends over 15 amino acids. V gave up 3 bases and J gave up 3 bases; unmatched junction bases: 4. CDR3 DNA sequence: TGTGCCAGCAGCTCCCCGCGGGAGGGCAAAAACATTCAGTACTTC. Translation: CASSSPREGKNIQYF.

This chain connects TRBV19 to TRBJ2-5; D is perhaps TRBD2 (6 bases). This CDR3 contains 15 residues. Germline CDR1 is LNHDA and CDR2 is SQIVND (reference sequence). The V gene lost 3 bases and the J gene lost 6 bases, with 17 bases spanning the gap. Here the CDR3 reads CASSIAGTDLQTQYF. CDR3 nucleotide sequence: TGTGCCAGTAGTATTGCGGGGACTGACCTCCAGACCCAGTACTTC.

V and J are TRBV18 and TRBJ1-4; unclear D gene. The CDR3 extends over 18 amino acids. V gave up 1 base and J gave up 0 bases, with 15 bases separating them. Germline lookup yields CDR1 KGHSH and CDR2 LQKENI. CDR3 residues: CASSPRSDPQATNEKLFF. Here the CDR3 DNA reads TGTGCCAGCTCACCACGCAGTGATCCTCAGGCAACTAATGAAAAACTGTTTTTT.

V usage is TRBV6-1 and J usage is TRBJ1-1, with D hard to call. Trimming took 3 bases from V and 7 from J, leaving 9 bases between them. The CDR3 extends over 12 amino acids. CDR1 is MNHNS and CDR2 is SASEGT in the germline V gene. The CDR3 is CASSEGGYEAFF. CDR3 bases: TGTGCCAGCAGTGAGGGAGGGTATGAAGCTTTCTTT.

In its sample, this clone was seen a few times. The chain joins TRBV3-1 (or the pseudogene TRBV3-2) to TRBJ2-5; tentative D call: TRBD1 (6 bases). The length of the CDR3 is 14 residues. Trimming shortened V by 3 bases and J by 7 bases, and 15 bases separated the two germline ends. Germline values: CDR1 LGHDT, CDR2 YNNKEL (reference sequence). The CDR3 region is CASSHGTPTRTQYF. For the CDR3, the DNA is TGTGCCAGCAGCCACGGGACACCTACCCGGACCCAGTACTTC.

In this sample, this clone turned up once. This chain joins TRBV11-2 and TRBJ2-3; 7 nucleotides line up with TRBD2. Unmatched junction bases numbered 4, after V lost 4 bases and J lost 0 bases. Germline V gives CDR1 SGHAT, CDR2 FQNNGV. The CDR3 is 15 residues long. The CDR3 nucleotides are TGTGCCAGCAGCTCAGCGGGGCTCAGCACAGATACGCAGTATTTT. Protein: CASSSAGLSTDTQYF.

The chain links TRBV12-3 or TRBV12-4 to TRBJ1-1; unclear D gene. V was cut by 4 bases and J by 1 base, with 7 bases left in between. The CDR3 is 13 residues long. The CDR3 region has the DNA TGTGCCAGCAGTTGGGCGAAGAACACTGAAGCTTTCTTT. Translation: CASSWAKNTEAFF.

This sequence joins TRBV18 and TRBJ2-7; 7 bases map to TRBD1. V trimming: 5 bases; J trimming: 3 bases; junction bases outside the gene matches: 4. The CDR3 loop spans 13 amino acids. Germline CDR1 and CDR2: KGHSH and LQKENI. CDR3 protein: CASSVGTVYEQYF. In DNA, the CDR3 is TGTGCCAGCTCAGTTGGGACAGTCTACGAGCAGTACTTC.

The sample holds one count of this clone. The chain combines TRBV5-4 with TRBJ1-5; the D gene is possibly TRBD1 (5 bases). The CDR3 totals 14 residues. In germline, CDR1 is SGHNT, CDR2 YYREEE (reference sequence). V lost 2 bases, J lost 5 bases, and 11 bases lay in between. Here the CDR3 reads CASSLGGVDQPQHF. The CDR3 region has the DNA TGTGCCAGCAGCTTAGGAGGGGTTGATCAGCCCCAGCATTTT.

This clone occurred a few times. The gene calls are TRBV10-3 and TRBJ1-5; TRBD1 matches 8 bases. CDR1 is ENHRY, CDR2 SYGVKD, per germline. There are 14 residues in the CDR3. After removal of 10 bases from V and 6 bases from J, the junction contained 11 bases not matched to a gene. CDR3 protein: CATNTQGEGQPQHF. The DNA of the CDR3 is TGTGCCACCAATACACAGGGGGAGGGTCAGCCCCAGCATTTT.

The rearrangement uses TRBV7-2 and TRBJ2-1; 9 bases fit TRBD1. This CDR3 contains 14 residues. Unmatched junction bases numbered 6, after V lost 5 bases and J lost 7 bases. Germline V CDR1 and CDR2: SGHTA, FQGNSA. The CDR3 is CASSPRTGENEQFF. DNA for the CDR3: TGTGCCAGCAGCCCACGGACAGGGGAAAATGAGCAGTTCTTC.

The J gene is TRBJ1-2, the V gene TRBV7-2; TRBD1 might be the D (6 bases). CDR3 size: 16 residues. The germline CDR1 and CDR2 sequences are SGHTA and FQGNSA. V lost 5 bases, J lost 6 bases, and 22 bases lay in between. The CDR3 DNA reads as TGTGCCAGCAGCCTACCGGGACACCTTACTATTAATGGCTACACCTTC. Translating it yields CASSLPGHLTINGYTF. The full variable domain, with the rest looked up from reference TRBV7-2 and TRBJ1-2, is GAGVSQSPSNKVTEKGKDVELRCDPISGHTALYWYRQSLGQGLEFLIYFQGNSAPDKSGLPSDRFSAERTGGSVSTLTIQRTQQEDSAVYLCASSLPGHLTINGYTFGSGTRLTVV.

The CDR3 region has the DNA TGTGCCAGTAGTTCAGGCCTGGCTGGCTACACCTTC. Its translation: CASSSGLAGYTF. The chain carries TRBV19 and TRBJ1-2; no reliable D call. CDR1 is LNHDA, CDR2 SQIVND, per germline (reference sequence). Trimming removed 5 bases at V and 7 bases at J, with 11 bases between. There are 12 residues in the CDR3.

The V and J genes are TRBV28 and TRBJ1-5, with D unclear. Germline assignment: CDR1 MDHEN and CDR2 SYDVKM. V gave up 5 bases and J gave up 4 bases, with 3 bases separating them. This CDR3 contains 11 residues. The CDR3 protein is CASSRNQPQHF. The CDR3 DNA sequence: TGTGCCAGCAGTCGGAATCAGCCCCAGCATTTT.